This T cell receptor beta chain is drawn from a study of T cells after yellow fever vaccination. TCRdb fed the 5' RACE reads into MiXCR, producing one record per CDR3 protein. The sample lists about 230,000 distinct CDR3 sequences; roughly 6.3% were seen once. This clonotype was detected many times. V shed 3 bases and J shed 9 bases, with 10 bases lying between them. Germline V lookup: CDR1 LGHDT, CDR2 YNNKEL (reference sequence). This CDR3 has 12 amino acids. This clonotype was sampled from a man aged 25-45 years who received the YFV17D yellow fever vaccine. The chain recombines TRBV3-1 with TRBJ2-3; weak D call: TRBD1 (6 bases). This material consisted of CD4+ T cells sorted from PBMCs, taken on the day of the yellow fever booster vaccination. CDR3 sequence (DNA): TGTGCCAGCAGCCACCATAGGGGGACGCAGTATTTT. This gives the protein CASSHHRGTQYF.